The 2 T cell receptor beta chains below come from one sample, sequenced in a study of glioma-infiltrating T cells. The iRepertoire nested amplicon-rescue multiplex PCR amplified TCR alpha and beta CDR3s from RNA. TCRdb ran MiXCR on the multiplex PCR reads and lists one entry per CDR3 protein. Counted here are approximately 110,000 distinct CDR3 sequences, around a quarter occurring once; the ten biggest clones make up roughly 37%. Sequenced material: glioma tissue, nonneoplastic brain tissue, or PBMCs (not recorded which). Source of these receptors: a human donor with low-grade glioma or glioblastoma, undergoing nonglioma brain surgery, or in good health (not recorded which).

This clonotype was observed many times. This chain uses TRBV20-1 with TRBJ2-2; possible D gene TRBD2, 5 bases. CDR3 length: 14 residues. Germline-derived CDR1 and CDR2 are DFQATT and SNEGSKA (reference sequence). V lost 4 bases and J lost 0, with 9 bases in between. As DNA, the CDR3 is TGCAGTGCTAAAGAGGGCACGAACACCGGGGAGCTGTTTTTT. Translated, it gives CSAKEGTNTGELFF.

DNA for the CDR3: TGCGCCAGCACCTGGACAGCGAGCTCCTCTTACGAGCAGTACTTC. Translation: CASTWTASSSYEQYF. The rearrangement uses TRBV5-1 and TRBJ2-7, with D tentatively TRBD1 (6 bases). The germline V gene has CDR1 SGHRS and CDR2 YFSETQ. The CDR3 loop spans 15 amino acids. V lost 6 bases and J lost 4, with 20 bases in between.